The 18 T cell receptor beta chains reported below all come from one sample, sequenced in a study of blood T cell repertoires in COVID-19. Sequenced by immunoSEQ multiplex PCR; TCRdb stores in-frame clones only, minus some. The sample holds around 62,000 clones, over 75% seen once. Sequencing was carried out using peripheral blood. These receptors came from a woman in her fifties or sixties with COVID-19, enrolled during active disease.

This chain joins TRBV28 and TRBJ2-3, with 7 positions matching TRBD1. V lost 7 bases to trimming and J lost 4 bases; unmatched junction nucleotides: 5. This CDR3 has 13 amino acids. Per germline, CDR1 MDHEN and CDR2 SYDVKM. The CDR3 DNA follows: TGTGCCAGCACAACAGGGGACGCAGATACGCAGTATTTT. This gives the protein CASTTGDADTQYF.

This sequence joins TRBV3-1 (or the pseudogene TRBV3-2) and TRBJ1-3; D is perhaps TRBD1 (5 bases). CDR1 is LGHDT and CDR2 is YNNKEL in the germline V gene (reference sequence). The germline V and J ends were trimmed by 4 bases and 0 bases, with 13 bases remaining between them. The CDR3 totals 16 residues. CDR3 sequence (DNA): TGTGCCAGCAGCCTCCAGGGAACCTACTCTGGAAACACCATATATTTT. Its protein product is CASSLQGTYSGNTIYF.

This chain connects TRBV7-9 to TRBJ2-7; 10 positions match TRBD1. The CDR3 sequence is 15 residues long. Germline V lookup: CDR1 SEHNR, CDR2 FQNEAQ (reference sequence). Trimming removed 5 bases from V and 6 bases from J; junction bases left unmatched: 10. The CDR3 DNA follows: TGTGCCAGCAGCCTCGCGCGGACAGGGGGGACCGAGCAGTACTTC. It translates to CASSLARTGGTEQYF.

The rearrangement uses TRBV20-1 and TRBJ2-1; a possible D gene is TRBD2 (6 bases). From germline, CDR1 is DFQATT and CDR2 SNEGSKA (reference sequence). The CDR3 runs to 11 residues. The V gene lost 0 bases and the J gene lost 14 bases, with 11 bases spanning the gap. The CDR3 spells CSARDLREKFF. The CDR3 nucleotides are TGCAGTGCTAGAGATCTGCGGGAAAAGTTCTTC.

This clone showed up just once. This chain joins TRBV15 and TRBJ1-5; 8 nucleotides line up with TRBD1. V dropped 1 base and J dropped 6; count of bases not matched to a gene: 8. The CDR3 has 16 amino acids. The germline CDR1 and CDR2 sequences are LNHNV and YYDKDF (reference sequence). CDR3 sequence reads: CATSRGDRGISQPQHF. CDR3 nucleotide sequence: TGTGCCACCAGCAGAGGAGACAGGGGAATTTCTCAGCCCCAGCATTTT.

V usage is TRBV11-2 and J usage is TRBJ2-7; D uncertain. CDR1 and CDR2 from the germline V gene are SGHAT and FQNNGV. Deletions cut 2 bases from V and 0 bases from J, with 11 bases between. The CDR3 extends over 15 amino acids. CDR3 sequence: CASSLPLLRSYEQYF. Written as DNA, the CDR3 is TGTGCCAGCAGCTTACCCTTACTACGCTCCTACGAGCAGTACTTC. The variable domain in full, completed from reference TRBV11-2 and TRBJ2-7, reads EAGVAQSPRYKIIEKRQSVAFWCNPISGHATLYWYQQILGQGPKLLIQFQNNGVVDDSQLPKDRFSAERLKGVDSTLKIQPAKLEDSAVYLCASSLPLLRSYEQYFGPGTRLTVT.

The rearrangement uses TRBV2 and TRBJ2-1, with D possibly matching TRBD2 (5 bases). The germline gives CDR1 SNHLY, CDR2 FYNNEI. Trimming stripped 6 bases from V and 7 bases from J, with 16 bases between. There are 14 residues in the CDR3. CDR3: CASSGLGGFNEQFF. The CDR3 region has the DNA TGTGCCAGCAGCGGACTGGGCGGGTTTAATGAGCAGTTCTTC. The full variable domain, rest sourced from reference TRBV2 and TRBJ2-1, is EPEVTQTPSHQVTQMGQEVILRCVPISNHLYFYWYRQILGQKVEFLVSFYNNEISEKSEIFDDQFSVERPDGSNFTLKIRSTKLEDSAMYFCASSGLGGFNEQFFGPGTRLTVL.

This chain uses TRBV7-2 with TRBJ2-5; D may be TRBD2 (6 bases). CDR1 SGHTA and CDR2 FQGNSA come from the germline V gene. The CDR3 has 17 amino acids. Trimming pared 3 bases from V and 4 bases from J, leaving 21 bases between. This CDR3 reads CASSFVGGAGRVETQYF. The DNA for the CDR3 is TGTGCCAGCAGCTTCGTCGGAGGGGCGGGAAGGGTAGAGACCCAGTACTTC.

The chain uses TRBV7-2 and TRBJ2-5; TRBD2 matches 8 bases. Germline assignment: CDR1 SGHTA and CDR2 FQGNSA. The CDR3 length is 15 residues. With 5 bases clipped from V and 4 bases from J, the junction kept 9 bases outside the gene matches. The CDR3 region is CASSGGQRGRETQYF. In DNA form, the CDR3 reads TGTGCCAGCAGCGGAGGACAGCGGGGGAGAGAGACCCAGTACTTC.

In DNA, the CDR3 is TGTGCCAGTGGAGCTCCCGGTTATGAGCAGTTCTTC. Its translation: CASGAPGYEQFF. This sequence joins TRBV19 and TRBJ2-1, with D unclear. The CDR3 sequence is 12 residues long. Trimming removed 8 bases at V and 8 bases at J, with 13 bases between. Germline V gene lookup returns CDR1 LNHDA and CDR2 SQIVND (reference sequence).

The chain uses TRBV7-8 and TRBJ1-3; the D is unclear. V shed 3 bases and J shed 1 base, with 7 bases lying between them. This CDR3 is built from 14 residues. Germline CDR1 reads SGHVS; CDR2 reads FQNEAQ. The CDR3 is CASSLSRSGNTIYF. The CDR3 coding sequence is TGTGCCAGCAGCTTGTCGCGGTCTGGAAACACCATATATTTT. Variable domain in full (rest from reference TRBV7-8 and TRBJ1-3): GAGVSQSPRYKVAKRGQDVALRCDPISGHVSLFWYQQALGQGPEFLTYFQNEAQLDKSGLPSDRFFAERPEGSVSTLKIQRTQQEDSAVYLCASSLSRSGNTIYFGEGSWLTVV.

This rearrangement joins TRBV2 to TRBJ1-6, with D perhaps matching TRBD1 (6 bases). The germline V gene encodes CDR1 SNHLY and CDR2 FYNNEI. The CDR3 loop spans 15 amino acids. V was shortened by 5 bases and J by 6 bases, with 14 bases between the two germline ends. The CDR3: CASSSSGGRNSPLHF. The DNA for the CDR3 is TGTGCCAGCAGTTCCTCGGGGGGCCGTAATTCACCCCTCCACTTT. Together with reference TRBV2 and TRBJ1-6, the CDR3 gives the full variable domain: EPEVTQTPSHQVTQMGQEVILRCVPISNHLYFYWYRQILGQKVEFLVSFYNNEISEKSEIFDDQFSVERPDGSNFTLKIRSTKLEDSAMYFCASSSSGGRNSPLHFGNGTRLTVT.

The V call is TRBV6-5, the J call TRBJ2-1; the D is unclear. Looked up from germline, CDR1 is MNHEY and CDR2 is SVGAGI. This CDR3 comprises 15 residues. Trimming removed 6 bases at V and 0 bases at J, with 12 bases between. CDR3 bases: TGTGCCAGCAGCCCGACCTGGAGCTCCTACAATGAGCAGTTCTTC. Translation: CASSPTWSSYNEQFF.

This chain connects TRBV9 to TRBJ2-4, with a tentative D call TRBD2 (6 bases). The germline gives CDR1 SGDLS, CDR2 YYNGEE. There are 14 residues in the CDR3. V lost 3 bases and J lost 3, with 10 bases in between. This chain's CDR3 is CASSAGGDKNIQYF. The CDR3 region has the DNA TGTGCCAGCAGCGCCGGAGGGGACAAAAACATTCAGTACTTC.

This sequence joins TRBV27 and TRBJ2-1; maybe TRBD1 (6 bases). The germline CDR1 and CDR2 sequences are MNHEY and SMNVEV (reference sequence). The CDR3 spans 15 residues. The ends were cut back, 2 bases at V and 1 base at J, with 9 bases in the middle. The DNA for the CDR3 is TGTGCCAGCAGTTTAGGGACACTATCCTACAATGAGCAGTTCTTC. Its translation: CASSLGTLSYNEQFF.

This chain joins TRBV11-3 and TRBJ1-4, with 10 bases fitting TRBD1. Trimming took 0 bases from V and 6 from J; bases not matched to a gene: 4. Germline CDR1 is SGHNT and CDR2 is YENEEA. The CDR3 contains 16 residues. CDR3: CASSLDLGTGDEKLFF. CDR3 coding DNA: TGTGCCAGCAGCTTAGATCTGGGGACAGGGGATGAAAAACTGTTTTTT.

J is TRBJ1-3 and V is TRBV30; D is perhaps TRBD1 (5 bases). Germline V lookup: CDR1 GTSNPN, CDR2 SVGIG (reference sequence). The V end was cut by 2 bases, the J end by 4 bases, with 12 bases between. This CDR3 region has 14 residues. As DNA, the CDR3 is TGTGCCTGGAGTTCGGGGGTAGGAGGAAACACCATATATTTT. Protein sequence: CAWSSGVGGNTIYF.

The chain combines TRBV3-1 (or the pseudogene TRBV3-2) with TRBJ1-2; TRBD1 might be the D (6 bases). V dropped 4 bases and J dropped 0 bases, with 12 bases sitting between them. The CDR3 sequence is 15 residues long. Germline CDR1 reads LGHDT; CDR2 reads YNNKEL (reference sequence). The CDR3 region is CASSLRGAPNYGYTF. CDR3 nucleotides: TGTGCCAGCAGCCTCCGGGGGGCTCCTAACTATGGCTACACCTTC.